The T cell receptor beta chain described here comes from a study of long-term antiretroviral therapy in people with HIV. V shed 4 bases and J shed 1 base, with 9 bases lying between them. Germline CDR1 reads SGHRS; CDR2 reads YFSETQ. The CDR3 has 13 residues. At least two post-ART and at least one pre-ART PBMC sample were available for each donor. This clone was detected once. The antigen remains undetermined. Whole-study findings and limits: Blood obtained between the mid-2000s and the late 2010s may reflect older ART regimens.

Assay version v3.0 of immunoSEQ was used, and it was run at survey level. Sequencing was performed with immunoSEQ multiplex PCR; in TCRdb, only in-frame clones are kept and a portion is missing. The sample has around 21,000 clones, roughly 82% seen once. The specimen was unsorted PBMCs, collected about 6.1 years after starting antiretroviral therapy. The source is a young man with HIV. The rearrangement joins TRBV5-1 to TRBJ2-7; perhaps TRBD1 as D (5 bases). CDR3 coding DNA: TGCGCCAGCAGCACAGACAGATCCTACGAGCAGTACTTC. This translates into CASSTDRSYEQYF.